The entry below gives a single T cell receptor (beta chain) sequence along with its context. The data originate from a study of blood T cell repertoires in COVID-19. The overall study: The study drew acute and convalescent COVID-19 samples from the United States, Italy and Spain.

Authors' processing steps: For nucleated cells, counts were estimated from reference gene primer amplification. Measured with immunoSEQ multiplex PCR; TCRdb has only the in-frame clones, and not every one. The D gene and trimming were derived from the DNA, and the V and J assignments and clone size from that table. The sample lists about 110,000 clones, over 70% occurring once. The CDR3 runs 16 residues. V lost 0 bases and J lost 4, with 16 bases in between. Looked up from germline, CDR1 is SGHRS and CDR2 is YFSETQ. The receptor comes from a man aged 50 to 60 with acute or convalescent COVID-19. The sequencing sample was made of peripheral blood. This chain links TRBV5-1 with TRBJ1-1; D is unclear. The CDR3 protein is CASSLGVAAFVTEAFF. The CDR3 DNA reads TGCGCCAGCAGCTTGGGGGTTGCAGCGTTTGTCACTGAAGCTTTCTTT.